This TCR beta chain was recorded in a study of breast tumors, draining lymph nodes, adjacent tissues. Regarding the study as a whole: Findings are consistent with lymph node origin and intratumoral expansion of most tumor T cells. Compared with basal-like, luminal-like tumors shared significantly more repertoire with nontumor tissue. Data only fit, rather than demonstrated, lymph node origin of most tumor T cells. Tumor repertoires ranked between lymph nodes and nontumor tissue in diversity, with V and J gene preferences.

Concerning this clonotype: The target antigen is unknown. This may arise from a read error, as a much more abundant clone is one base away.

In TCRdb, the multiplex PCR reads were re-called with MiXCR into one record per CDR3 protein. Among under 150,000 distinct CDR3 sequences listed, less than 25% were seen once. Trimming took off 7 bases at V and 7 bases at J, with 16 bases between the two ends. The CDR3 contains 14 residues. Breast cancer patients provided tissue from their axillary draining lymph nodes. Sequencing input: axillary lymph node tissue. The source of this sequence is a female donor with breast cancer. Some clones in this sample may be carry-over from other donors' samples. The chain has TRBV12-3 or TRBV12-4 and TRBJ2-2; possible D gene TRBD1, 6 bases. DNA of the CDR3: TGTGCCAGCAATTTCGGCAGGGACAACGGGGAGCTGTTTTTT. It codes for CASNFGRDNGELFF.